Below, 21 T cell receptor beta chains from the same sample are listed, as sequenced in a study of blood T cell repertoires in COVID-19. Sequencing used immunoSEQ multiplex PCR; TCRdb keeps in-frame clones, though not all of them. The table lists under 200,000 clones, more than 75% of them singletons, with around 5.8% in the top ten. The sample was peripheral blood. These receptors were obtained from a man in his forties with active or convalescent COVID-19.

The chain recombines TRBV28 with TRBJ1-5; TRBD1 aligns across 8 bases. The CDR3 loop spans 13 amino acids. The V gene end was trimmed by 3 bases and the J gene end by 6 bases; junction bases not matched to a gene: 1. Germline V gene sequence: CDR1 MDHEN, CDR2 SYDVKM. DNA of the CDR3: TGTGCCAGCAGTTTCAGGGGGCTTCAGCCCCAGCATTTT. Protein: CASSFRGLQPQHF.

Here the CDR3 reads CASSPQRYSGNTIYF. The CDR3 region has the DNA TGTGCCAGCTCACCACAGCGATACTCTGGAAACACCATATATTTT. The V gene is TRBV18, the J gene TRBJ1-3; D is unresolved. Germline V gene sequence: CDR1 KGHSH, CDR2 LQKENI. Between the trimmed V and J ends, which lost 1 base and 0 bases, there was a span of 7 bases. This CDR3 has 15 residues.

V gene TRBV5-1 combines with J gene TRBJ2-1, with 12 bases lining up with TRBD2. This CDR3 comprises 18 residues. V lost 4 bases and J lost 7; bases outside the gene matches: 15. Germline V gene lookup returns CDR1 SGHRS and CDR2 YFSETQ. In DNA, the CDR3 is TGCGCCAGCAGCCCCACCCCGCAGACTAGCGGGAGTAGGAATGAGCAGTTCTTC. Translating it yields CASSPTPQTSGSRNEQFF.

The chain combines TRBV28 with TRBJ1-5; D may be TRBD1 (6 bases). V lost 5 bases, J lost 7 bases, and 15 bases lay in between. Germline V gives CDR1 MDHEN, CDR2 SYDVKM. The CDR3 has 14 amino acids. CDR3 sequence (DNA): TGTGCCAGCAGTCCCGTAGGGGGATGGCAGCCCCAGCATTTT. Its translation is CASSPVGGWQPQHF.

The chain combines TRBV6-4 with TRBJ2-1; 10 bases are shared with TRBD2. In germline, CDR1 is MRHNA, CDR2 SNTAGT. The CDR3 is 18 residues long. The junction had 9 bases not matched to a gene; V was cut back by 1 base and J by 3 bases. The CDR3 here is CASSDFPSGSPNYNEQFF. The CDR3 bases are TGTGCCAGCAGTGACTTTCCTAGCGGGAGCCCCAACTACAATGAGCAGTTCTTC.

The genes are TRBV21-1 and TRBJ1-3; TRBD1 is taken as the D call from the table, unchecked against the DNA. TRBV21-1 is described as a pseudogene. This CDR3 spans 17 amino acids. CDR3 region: CASSKFKGSRVRNTIYF. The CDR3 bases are TGTGCCAGCAGCAAGTTCAAGGGTAGCAGGGTTAGAAACACCATATATTTT.

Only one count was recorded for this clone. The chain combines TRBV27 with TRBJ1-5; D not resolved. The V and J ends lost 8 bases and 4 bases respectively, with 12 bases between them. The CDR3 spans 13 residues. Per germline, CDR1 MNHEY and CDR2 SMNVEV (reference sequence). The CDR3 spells CASGLGWNQPQHF. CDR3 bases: TGTGCCAGCGGTCTCGGGTGGAATCAGCCCCAGCATTTT.

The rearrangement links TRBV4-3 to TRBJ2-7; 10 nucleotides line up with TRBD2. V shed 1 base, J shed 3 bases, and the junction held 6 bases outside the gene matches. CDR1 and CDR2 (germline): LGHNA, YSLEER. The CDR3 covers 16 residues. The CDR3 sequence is CASSQGSTSGVYEQYF. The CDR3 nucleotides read TGCGCCAGCAGCCAAGGGTCCACTAGCGGGGTCTACGAGCAGTACTTC.

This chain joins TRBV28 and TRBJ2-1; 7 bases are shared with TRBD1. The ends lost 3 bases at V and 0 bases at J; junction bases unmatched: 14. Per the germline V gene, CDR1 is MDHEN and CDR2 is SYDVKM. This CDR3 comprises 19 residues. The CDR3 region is CASSFLGTEPESSYNEQFF. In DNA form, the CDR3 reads TGTGCCAGCAGTTTTTTAGGGACAGAACCTGAGAGCTCCTACAATGAGCAGTTCTTC.

For the CDR3, the DNA is TGTGCCAGCAGCTCAGAGGGACTAGCGGGAGTTGAGCAGTACTTC. As protein: CASSSEGLAGVEQYF. The chain couples TRBV7-6 to TRBJ2-7; TRBD2 matches at 14 bases. Germline-derived CDR1 and CDR2 are SGHVS and FNYEAQ. V lost 4 bases and J lost 7; bases outside the gene matches: 6. The CDR3 consists of 15 residues.

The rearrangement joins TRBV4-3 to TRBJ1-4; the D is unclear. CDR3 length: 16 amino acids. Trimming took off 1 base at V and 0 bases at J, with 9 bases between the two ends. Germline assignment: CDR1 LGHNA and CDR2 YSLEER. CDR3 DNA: TGCGCCAGCAGCCAAGGGGCAAGCCCAACTAATGAAAAACTGTTTTTT. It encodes CASSQGASPTNEKLFF.

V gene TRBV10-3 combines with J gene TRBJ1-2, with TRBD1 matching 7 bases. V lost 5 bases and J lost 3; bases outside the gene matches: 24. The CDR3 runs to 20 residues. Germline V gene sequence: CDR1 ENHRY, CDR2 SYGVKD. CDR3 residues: CAISLPRGQIFRGDYYGYTF. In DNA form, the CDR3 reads TGTGCCATCAGTCTACCGCGGGGACAGATCTTTAGGGGGGACTACTATGGCTACACCTTC.

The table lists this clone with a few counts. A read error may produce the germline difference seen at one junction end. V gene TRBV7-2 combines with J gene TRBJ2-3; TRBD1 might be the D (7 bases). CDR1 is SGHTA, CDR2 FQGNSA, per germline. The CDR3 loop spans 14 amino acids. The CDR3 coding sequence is TGTGCCAGTAGCTCGACAGGGCGGGGAGATACGCAGTATTTT. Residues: CASSSTGRGDTQYF.

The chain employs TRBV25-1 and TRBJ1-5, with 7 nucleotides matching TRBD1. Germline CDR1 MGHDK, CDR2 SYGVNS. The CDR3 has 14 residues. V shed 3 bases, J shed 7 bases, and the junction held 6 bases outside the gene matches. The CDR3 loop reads CASSDQAGGQPQHF. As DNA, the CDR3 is TGTGCCAGCAGTGATCAGGCAGGGGGGCAGCCCCAGCATTTT. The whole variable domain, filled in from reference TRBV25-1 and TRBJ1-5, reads EADIYQTPRYLVIGTGKKITLECSQTMGHDKMYWYQQDPGMELHLIHYSYGVNSTEKGDLSSESTVSRIRTEHFPLTLESARPSHTSQYLCASSDQAGGQPQHFGDGTRLSIL.

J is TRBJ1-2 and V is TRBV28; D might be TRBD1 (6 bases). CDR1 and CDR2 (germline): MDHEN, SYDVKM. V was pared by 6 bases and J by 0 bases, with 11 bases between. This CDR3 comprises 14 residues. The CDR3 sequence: CASRTDSSNYGYTF. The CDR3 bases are TGTGCCAGCAGGACGGACAGCTCTAACTATGGCTACACCTTC.

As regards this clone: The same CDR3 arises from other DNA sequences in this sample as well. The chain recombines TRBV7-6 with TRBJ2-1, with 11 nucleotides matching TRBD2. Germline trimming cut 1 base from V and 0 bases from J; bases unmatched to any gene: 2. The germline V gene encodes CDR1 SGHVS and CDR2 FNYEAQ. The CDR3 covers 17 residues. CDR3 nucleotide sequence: TGTGCCAGCAGCTTAGTAACTAGCGGGGGCTCCTACAATGAGCAGTTCTTC. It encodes CASSLVTSGGSYNEQFF. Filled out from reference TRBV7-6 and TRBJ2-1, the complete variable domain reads GAGVSQSPRYKVTKRGQDVALRCDPISGHVSLYWYRQALGQGPEFLTYFNYEAQQDKSGLPNDRFSAERPEGSISTLTIQRTEQRDSAMYRCASSLVTSGGSYNEQFFGPGTRLTVL.

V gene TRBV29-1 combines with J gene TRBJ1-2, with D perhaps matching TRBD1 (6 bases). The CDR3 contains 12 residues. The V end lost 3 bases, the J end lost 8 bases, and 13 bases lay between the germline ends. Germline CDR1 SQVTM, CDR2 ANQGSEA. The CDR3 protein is CSVDEGVPGYTF. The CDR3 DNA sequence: TGCAGCGTTGATGAGGGGGTCCCCGGCTACACCTTC.

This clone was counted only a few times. The CDR3 coding sequence is TGTGCCAGCACTTGGCGGGGACAGCCCCAGCATTTT. This codes for CASTWRGQPQHF. V usage is TRBV3-1 (or the pseudogene TRBV3-2) and J usage is TRBJ1-5; D is ambiguous. The CDR3 length is 12 residues. Germline CDR1 LGHDT, CDR2 YNNKEL (reference sequence). V was cut by 7 bases and J by 7 bases, with 11 bases left in between.

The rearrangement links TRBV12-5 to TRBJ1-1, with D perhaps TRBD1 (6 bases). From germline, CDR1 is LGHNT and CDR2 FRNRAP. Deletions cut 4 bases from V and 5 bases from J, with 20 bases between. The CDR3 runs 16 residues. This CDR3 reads CASGSTPLQGGTEAFF. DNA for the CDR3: TGTGCTAGTGGTTCTACCCCCCTACAGGGTGGAACTGAAGCTTTCTTT.

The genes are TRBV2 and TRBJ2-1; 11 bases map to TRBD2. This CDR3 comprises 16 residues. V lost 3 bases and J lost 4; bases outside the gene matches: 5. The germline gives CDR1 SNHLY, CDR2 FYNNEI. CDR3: CASSDLAGGLYNEQFF. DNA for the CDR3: TGTGCCAGCAGTGATCTAGCGGGAGGTTTGTACAATGAGCAGTTCTTC.

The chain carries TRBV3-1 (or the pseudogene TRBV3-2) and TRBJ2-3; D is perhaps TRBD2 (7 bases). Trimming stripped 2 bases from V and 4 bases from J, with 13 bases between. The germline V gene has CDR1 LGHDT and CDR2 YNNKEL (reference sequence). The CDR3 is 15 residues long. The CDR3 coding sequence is TGTGCCAGCAGCCAAAGGGAGGGGGGCGCAGATACGCAGTATTTT. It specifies CASSQREGGADTQYF.